This is a list of T cell receptor beta chains from one sample in a study of shared clonotypes between healthy human individuals. TCRdb keeps only in-frame clones here, not all; method: immunoSEQ multiplex PCR. The sample records over a million clones, 97% to 99% being singletons. What was sequenced was naive CD4+ T cells sorted from blood. The source of these receptors is a man in his thirties or forties in good health. Both conserved end residues are part of each CDR3. A D gene is named only where the DNA matches it firmly.

J gene | CDR3 length | V gene | D gene | CDR3 DNA | CDR3 protein
TRBJ2-2 | 13 | TRBV29-1 | . | TGCAGCGCCCGGGAAGGGGTCACCGGGGAGCTGTTTTTT | CSAREGVTGELFF
TRBJ1-4 | 16 | TRBV4-3 | . | TGCGCCAGCAGCCAAGGGGTTGGGGAAGCTAATGAAAAACTGTTTTTT | CASSQGVGEANEKLFF
TRBJ2-7 | 13 | TRBV18 | . | TGTGCCAGCTCACCACAGGGTAGGAACGAGCAGTACTTC | CASSPQGRNEQYF
TRBJ1-2 | 15 | TRBV4-3 | TRBD1 | TGCGCCAGCAGCCACCGGACAGGGGAGGCCTATGGCTACACCTTC | CASSHRTGEAYGYTF
TRBJ2-1 | 18 | TRBV5-5 | TRBD2 | TGTGCCAGCAGTGCCGTACTAGCGGGAGTTGGCCTCTACAATGAGCAGTTCTTC | CASSAVLAGVGLYNEQFF
TRBJ2-7 | 17 | TRBV18 | . | TGTGCCAGCTCTAACGACCCTCTGCAGGGGTGGTCTTGCGAGCAGTACTTC | CASSNDPLQGWSCEQYF
TRBJ2-7 | 15 | TRBV28 | TRBD2 | TGTGCCAGCAGTTTATTGACTAGCGGGAGAAACGAGCAGTACTTC | CASSLLTSGRNEQYF
TRBJ2-7 | 14 | TRBV6-5 | TRBD1 | TGTGCCAGCAGGAGGACAGGTGGGGCCCTCGAGCAGTACTTC | CASRRTGGALEQYF
TRBJ1-2 | 13 | TRBV18 | . | TGTGCCAGCTCAGTGGGGCCCAACTATGGCTACACCTTC | CASSVGPNYGYTF
TRBJ2-3 | 14 | TRBV28 | . | TGTGCCAGCAGCTACATGGGGGGAGGAGATACGCAGTATTTT | CASSYMGGGDTQYF
TRBJ2-1 | 17 | TRBV4-3 | TRBD2 | TGCGCCAGCAGCCCACGGACTAGCGGAGACTCTTACAATGAGCAGTTCTTC | CASSPRTSGDSYNEQFF
TRBJ2-7 | 16 | TRBV5-1 | . | TGCGCCAGCAGCTTGGAGGGACGGATGACCTCCTACGAGCAGTACTTC | CASSLEGRMTSYEQYF